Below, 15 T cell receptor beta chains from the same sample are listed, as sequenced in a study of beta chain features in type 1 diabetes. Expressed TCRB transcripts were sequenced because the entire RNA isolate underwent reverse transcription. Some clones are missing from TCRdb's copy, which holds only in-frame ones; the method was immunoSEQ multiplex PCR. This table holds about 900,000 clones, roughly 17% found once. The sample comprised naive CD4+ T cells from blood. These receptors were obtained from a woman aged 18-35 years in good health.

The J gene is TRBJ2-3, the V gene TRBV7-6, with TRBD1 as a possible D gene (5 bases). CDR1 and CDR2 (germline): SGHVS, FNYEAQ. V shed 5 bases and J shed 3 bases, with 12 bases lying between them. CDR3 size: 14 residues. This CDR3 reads CASSQYRITDTQYF. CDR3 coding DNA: TGTGCCAGCAGCCAATACAGGATAACAGATACGCAGTATTTT.

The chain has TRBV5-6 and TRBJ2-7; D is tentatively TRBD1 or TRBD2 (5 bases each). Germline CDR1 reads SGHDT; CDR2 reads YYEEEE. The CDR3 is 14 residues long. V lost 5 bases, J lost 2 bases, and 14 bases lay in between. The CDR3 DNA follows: TGTGCCAGCAGGCAGAGGGGTACGACCTACGAGCAGTACTTC. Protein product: CASRQRGTTYEQYF.

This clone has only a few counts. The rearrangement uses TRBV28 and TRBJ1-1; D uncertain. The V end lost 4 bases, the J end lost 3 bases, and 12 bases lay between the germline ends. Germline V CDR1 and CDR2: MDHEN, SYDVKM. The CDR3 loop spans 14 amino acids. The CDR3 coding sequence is TGTGCCAGCAGTTCTCAAGGGAGCTACACTGAAGCTTTCTTT. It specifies CASSSQGSYTEAFF.

In nucleotides, the CDR3 is TGTGCCAGCAACGAATTTAGCGGGAGGCACGAGCAGTACTTC. It specifies CASNEFSGRHEQYF. The chain is built from TRBV2 and TRBJ2-7; 10 bases fit TRBD2. V shed 7 bases and J 5 bases; nucleotides not matched to a gene: 8. Looked up from germline, CDR1 is SNHLY and CDR2 is FYNNEI. The CDR3 totals 14 residues.

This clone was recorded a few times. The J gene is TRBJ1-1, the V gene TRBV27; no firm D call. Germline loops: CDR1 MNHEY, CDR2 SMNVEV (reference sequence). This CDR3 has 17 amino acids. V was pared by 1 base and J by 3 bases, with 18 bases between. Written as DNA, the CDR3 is TGTGCCAGCAGTTTATTAGGCTCGGGCATGGTGTACACTGAAGCTTTCTTT. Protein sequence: CASSLLGSGMVYTEAFF.

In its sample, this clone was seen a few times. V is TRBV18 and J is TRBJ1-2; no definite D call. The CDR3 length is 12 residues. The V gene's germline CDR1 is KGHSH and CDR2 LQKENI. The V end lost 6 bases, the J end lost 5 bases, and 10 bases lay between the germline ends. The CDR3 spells CASSQQPYGYTF. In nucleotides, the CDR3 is TGTGCCAGCTCGCAGCAACCGTATGGCTACACCTTC.

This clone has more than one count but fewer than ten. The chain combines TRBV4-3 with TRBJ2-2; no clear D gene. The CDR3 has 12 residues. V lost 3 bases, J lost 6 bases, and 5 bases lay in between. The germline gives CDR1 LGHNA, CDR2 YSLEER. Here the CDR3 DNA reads TGCGCCAGCAGCCAGATCCCCGGGGAGCTGTTTTTT. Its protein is CASSQIPGELFF.

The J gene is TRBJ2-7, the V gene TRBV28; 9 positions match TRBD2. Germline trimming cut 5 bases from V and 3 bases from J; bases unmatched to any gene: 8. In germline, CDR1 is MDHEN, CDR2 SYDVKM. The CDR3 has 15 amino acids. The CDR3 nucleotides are TGTGCCAGCAGTACCCCTAGCGGGAAGGGCTACGAGCAGTACTTC. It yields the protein CASSTPSGKGYEQYF.

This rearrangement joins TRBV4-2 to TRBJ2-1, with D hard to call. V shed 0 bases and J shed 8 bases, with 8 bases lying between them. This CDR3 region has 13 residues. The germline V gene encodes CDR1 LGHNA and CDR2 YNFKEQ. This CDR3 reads CASSQDLGDEQFF. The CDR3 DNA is TGTGCCAGCAGCCAAGATCTGGGCGATGAGCAGTTCTTC.

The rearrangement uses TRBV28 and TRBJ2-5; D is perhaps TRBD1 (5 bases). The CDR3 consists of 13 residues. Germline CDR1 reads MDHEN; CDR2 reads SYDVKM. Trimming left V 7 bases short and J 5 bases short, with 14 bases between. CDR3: CASNQGGVETQYF. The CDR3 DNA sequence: TGTGCCAGCAACCAGGGTGGAGTGGAGACCCAGTACTTC.

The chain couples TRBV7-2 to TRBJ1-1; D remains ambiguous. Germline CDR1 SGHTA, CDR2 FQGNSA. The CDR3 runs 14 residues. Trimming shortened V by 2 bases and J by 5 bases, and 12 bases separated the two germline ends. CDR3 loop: CASSLSPRSTEAFF. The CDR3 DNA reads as TGTGCCAGCAGCTTATCTCCAAGATCAACTGAAGCTTTCTTT. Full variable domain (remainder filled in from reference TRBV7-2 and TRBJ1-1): GAGVSQSPSNKVTEKGKDVELRCDPISGHTALYWYRQSLGQGLEFLIYFQGNSAPDKSGLPSDRFSAERTGGSVSTLTIQRTQQEDSAVYLCASSLSPRSTEAFFGQGTRLTVV.

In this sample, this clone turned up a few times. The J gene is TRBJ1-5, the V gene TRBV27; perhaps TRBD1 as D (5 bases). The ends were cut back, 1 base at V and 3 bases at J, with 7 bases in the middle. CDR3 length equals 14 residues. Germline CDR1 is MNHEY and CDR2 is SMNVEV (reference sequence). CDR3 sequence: CASSLYGANQPQHF. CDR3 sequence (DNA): TGTGCCAGCAGTTTATATGGGGCCAATCAGCCCCAGCATTTT.

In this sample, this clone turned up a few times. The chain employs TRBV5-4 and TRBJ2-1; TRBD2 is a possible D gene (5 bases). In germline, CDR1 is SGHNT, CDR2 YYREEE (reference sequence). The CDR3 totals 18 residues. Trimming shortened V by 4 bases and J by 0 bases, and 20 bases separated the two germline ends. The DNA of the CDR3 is TGTGCCAGCAGCCCGGGGATCTCGGGGTCTTTCTCCTACAATGAGCAGTTCTTC. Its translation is CASSPGISGSFSYNEQFF.

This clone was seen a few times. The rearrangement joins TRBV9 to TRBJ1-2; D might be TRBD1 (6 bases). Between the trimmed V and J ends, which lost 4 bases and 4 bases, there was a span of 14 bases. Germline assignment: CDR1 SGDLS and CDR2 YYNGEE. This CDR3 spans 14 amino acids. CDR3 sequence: CASSTRTESYGYTF. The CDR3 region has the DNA TGTGCCAGCAGCACCCGGACAGAATCCTATGGCTACACCTTC.

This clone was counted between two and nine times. CDR3 sequence reads: CASSSLSGHSTDTQYF. DNA of the CDR3: TGTGCCAGCAGCTCTCTTAGCGGACACAGCACAGATACGCAGTATTTT. This rearrangement joins TRBV7-6 to TRBJ2-3; D possibly corresponds to TRBD2 (6 bases). Trimming left V 4 bases short and J 0 bases short, with 14 bases between. Germline CDR1 SGHVS, CDR2 FNYEAQ. The CDR3 totals 16 residues.